These 25 T cell receptor beta chains came from one sample sequenced in a study of blood T cells in healthy people across ages. A second roughly 7 to 12 cycle PCR used barcoded and J-beta primers. TCRdb ran MiXCR on the 5' RACE reads and lists one entry per CDR3 protein. Among approximately 780,000 distinct CDR3 sequences listed, roughly 25% were seen once. This same sample was also part of a study on T cells of mothers and their children.

The sequencing input was blood. The receptors here all came from a boy aged 5-17 years in good health.

The V gene is TRBV28, the J gene TRBJ2-5, with D perhaps matching TRBD2 (6 bases). V was shortened by 5 bases and J by 5 bases, with 18 bases between the two germline ends. Germline V gene lookup returns CDR1 MDHEN and CDR2 SYDVKM. The CDR3 totals 15 residues. The CDR3: CASSTTGTPTETQYF. CDR3 sequence (DNA): TGTGCCAGCAGTACTACCGGGACTCCGACTGAGACCCAGTACTTC.

This clonotype was seen more than once but under ten times. At one boundary the junction diverges from the germline segment, which might be a read error. The chain is built from TRBV6-1 and TRBJ2-1; possible D gene TRBD1, 6 bases. The J call may not be correct, given that the DNA end is closer to TRBJ2-5. In germline, CDR1 is MNHNS, CDR2 SASEGT. The CDR3 sequence is 15 residues long. Here the CDR3 DNA reads TGTGCCAGCGGTGATCGGGACACCCCCGTTAGGACCCAGTACTTC. It is translated as CASGDRDTPVRTQYF.

The chain combines TRBV10-2 with TRBJ2-1, with TRBD2 matching over 9 bases. The DNA end lines up better with TRBJ2-7; the J call may be wrong. This CDR3 comprises 16 residues. From germline, CDR1 is WSHSY and CDR2 SAAADI. The CDR3 region is CASTNRRGGSPREQYF. Here the CDR3 DNA reads TGCGCCAGCACCAATAGGCGGGGGGGCTCCCCTCGCGAGCAGTACTTC.

This clonotype was picked up one time. The rearrangement links TRBV28 to TRBJ2-2; 9 positions match TRBD1. The CDR3 is 14 residues long. After removal of 7 bases from V and 4 bases from J, the junction contained 4 bases not matched to a gene. Germline CDR1 and CDR2: MDHEN and SYDVKM. CDR3 coding DNA: TGTGCCAGCATTCGGGGACAGGGCACCGGGGAGCTGTTTTTT. This sequence encodes CASIRGQGTGELFF.

This clonotype has just a few counts. The chain is built from TRBV7-9 and TRBJ2-3; weak D call: TRBD2 (6 bases). The CDR3 length is 16 residues. Trimming removed 5 bases at V and 0 bases at J, with 15 bases between. Germline assignment: CDR1 SEHNR and CDR2 FQNEAQ (reference sequence). CDR3 amino acids: CASSLPSVSSTDTQYF. The CDR3 DNA reads TGTGCCAGCAGCCTTCCTAGCGTCTCAAGCACAGATACGCAGTATTTT.

This clonotype came up a few times. The V gene is TRBV5-1, the J gene TRBJ2-5, with D maybe TRBD1 (6 bases). The ends were cut back, 5 bases at V and 0 bases at J, with 17 bases in the middle. The CDR3 length is 16 residues. Looked up from germline, CDR1 is SGHRS and CDR2 is YFSETQ. The CDR3 DNA sequence: TGCGCCAGCAGTCAGGGGATGGGGGCTTACCAAGAGACCCAGTACTTC. Protein: CASSQGMGAYQETQYF.

With respect to this clonotype: The junction shows a germline mismatch at one end, possibly a read error. The genes are TRBV7-9 and TRBJ1-4; perhaps TRBD1 as D (5 bases). The CDR3 extends over 16 amino acids. Germline values: CDR1 SEHNR, CDR2 FQNEAQ (reference sequence). CDR3 protein: CASSLEVQGASEELFF. The CDR3 DNA reads as TGTGCCAGCAGCTTAGAGGTCCAGGGCGCTTCTGAAGAACTGTTTTTT.

This clonotype was observed a few times. The rearrangement links TRBV27 to TRBJ1-1; D remains ambiguous. CDR1 is MNHEY and CDR2 is SMNVEV in the germline V gene (reference sequence). The length of the CDR3 is 13 residues. Trimming cost V 8 bases and J 0 bases, with 10 bases left between them. This chain's CDR3 is CASGDVMNTEAFF. The CDR3 DNA reads as TGTGCCAGCGGCGACGTCATGAACACTGAAGCTTTCTTT.

The genes are TRBV7-3 and TRBJ2-3; 9 bases match TRBD1. Germline assignment: CDR1 SGHTA and CDR2 FQGTGA. Unmatched junction bases numbered 4, after V lost 5 bases and J lost 1 base. This CDR3 region has 15 residues. The CDR3 sequence is CASSRTGAGTDTQYF. The CDR3 nucleotides are TGTGCCAGCAGCCGGACAGGGGCGGGCACAGATACGCAGTATTTT. The whole variable domain, remainder taken from reference TRBV7-3 and TRBJ2-3, is GAGVSQTPSNKVTEKGKYVELRCDPISGHTALYWYRQSLGQGPEFLIYFQGTGAADDSGLPNDRFFAVRPEGSVSTLKIQRTERGDSAVYLCASSRTGAGTDTQYFGPGTRLTVL.

This clonotype was detected once. V usage is TRBV24-1 and J usage is TRBJ1-1, with a tentative D call TRBD1 (6 bases). The CDR3 length is 16 residues. V dropped 5 bases and J dropped 1 base, with 16 bases sitting between them. The germline V gene has CDR1 KGHDR and CDR2 SFDVKD. This CDR3 is CATSGTPGDTNTEAFF. The CDR3 DNA is TGTGCCACCAGTGGGACGCCGGGGGACACGAACACTGAAGCTTTCTTT.

This clonotype was observed a few times. This chain connects TRBV20-1 to TRBJ2-1; 10 bases agree with TRBD2. This CDR3 region has 13 residues. Germline lookup yields CDR1 DFQATT and CDR2 SNEGSKA (reference sequence). V trimming: 2 bases; J trimming: 6 bases; junction bases outside the gene matches: 1. CDR3 in amino acids: CSARLAGVNEQFF. The CDR3 bases are TGCAGTGCTAGACTAGCGGGGGTCAATGAGCAGTTCTTC.

This clonotype has just a few counts. The rearrangement joins TRBV7-9 to TRBJ2-5; 10 bases agree with TRBD1. The DNA matches TRBJ2-7 better at its end, which makes the J call doubtful. Germline V gene data show CDR1 as SEHNR and CDR2 as FQNEAQ (reference sequence). This CDR3 has 15 amino acids. In nucleotides, the CDR3 is TGTGCCAGCAGCTCCGGGACAGGGGATTCCTACGAGCAGTACTTC. Residues: CASSSGTGDSYEQYF.

This clonotype was observed a handful of times. The chain joins TRBV29-1 to TRBJ1-2; D unclear. Germline V gene data show CDR1 as SQVTM and CDR2 as ANQGSEA. V gave up 0 bases and J gave up 8 bases, with 10 bases separating them. The CDR3 sequence is 12 residues long. In DNA form, the CDR3 reads TGCAGCGTTGAAGATTTAGGATGGGGCTACACCTTC. This encodes CSVEDLGWGYTF.

V usage is TRBV29-1 and J usage is TRBJ2-1; no clear D. The CDR3 runs 14 residues. CDR1 and CDR2 (germline): SQVTM, ANQGSEA. V dropped 3 bases and J dropped 0 bases, with 9 bases sitting between them. CDR3 sequence (DNA): TGCAGCGTTGATGTCCGAGGCTCCTACAATGAGCAGTTCTTC. It translates to CSVDVRGSYNEQFF.

The table lists this clonotype with a few counts. The junction shows a germline mismatch at one end, possibly a read error. The CDR3 DNA sequence: TGTGCCAGCAGCCCCGGGGGCTCCCACAATGAGCAGTTCTTC. Protein: CASSPGGSHNEQFF. The J gene is TRBJ2-1, the V gene TRBV6-5, with D perhaps given as TRBD1 or TRBD2 (6 bases each). Germline values: CDR1 MNHEY, CDR2 SVGAGI. This CDR3 spans 14 amino acids.

This clonotype was counted only a few times. CDR3 sequence: CASSESTGLFSNEQFF. DNA of the CDR3: TGTGCCAGCAGTGAGTCAACAGGCCTCTTTTCGAATGAGCAGTTCTTC. The V call is TRBV6-1, the J call TRBJ2-1; D is perhaps TRBD1 (5 bases). The CDR3 is 16 amino acids. Germline CDR1 is MNHNS and CDR2 is SASEGT. V shed 3 bases and J shed 7 bases, with 19 bases lying between them.

This clonotype was seen a handful of times. The chain carries TRBV5-1 and TRBJ2-1, with 7 positions matching TRBD1. J lost 4 bases, V lost 4 bases, and 2 bases had no gene match. Germline CDR1 reads SGHRS; CDR2 reads YFSETQ. The CDR3 loop spans 13 amino acids. The CDR3 DNA reads TGCGCCAGCAGCGTGACAGGGTACAATGAGCAGTTCTTC. It codes for CASSVTGYNEQFF.

This clonotype was detected a few times. The chain has TRBV6-5 and TRBJ2-5; TRBD2 matches at 7 bases. Germline V gene sequence: CDR1 MNHEY, CDR2 SVGAGI. This CDR3 has 14 residues. With 2 bases clipped from V and 5 bases from J, the junction kept 5 bases outside the gene matches. The chain's CDR3 is CASSYGRGEETQYF. The CDR3 bases are TGTGCCAGCAGTTACGGACGGGGGGAGGAGACCCAGTACTTC.

The V gene is TRBV5-1, the J gene TRBJ1-2, with D uncertain. The CDR3 is 15 amino acids. Between the trimmed V and J ends, which lost 0 bases and 4 bases, there was a span of 13 bases. Per the germline V gene, CDR1 is SGHRS and CDR2 is YFSETQ. This chain's CDR3 is CASSLELGFAYGYTF. The CDR3 region has the DNA TGCGCCAGCAGCTTGGAACTAGGATTCGCCTATGGCTACACCTTC. The full variable domain, its missing parts supplied by reference TRBV5-1 and TRBJ1-2, is KAGVTQTPRYLIKTRGQQVTLSCSPISGHRSVSWYQQTPGQGLQFLFEYFSETQRNKGNFPGRFSGRQFSNSRSEMNVSTLELGDSALYLCASSLELGFAYGYTFGSGTRLTVV.

The chain carries TRBV7-2 and TRBJ2-5; tentative D call: TRBD2 (6 bases). From germline, CDR1 is SGHTA and CDR2 FQGNSA. There are 14 residues in the CDR3. Trimming cost V 5 bases and J 3 bases, with 13 bases left between them. CDR3 nucleotide sequence: TGTGCCAGCAGCCGGAGGGCGGGGAAAGAGACCCAGTACTTC. It is translated as CASSRRAGKETQYF.

This sequence joins TRBV5-6 and TRBJ2-3; TRBD2 matches 9 bases. This CDR3 has 17 residues. Germline V gene sequence: CDR1 SGHDT, CDR2 YYEEEE. V lost 5 bases to trimming and J lost 0 bases; unmatched junction nucleotides: 10. The CDR3 region is CASSYRPTSGSTDTQYF. CDR3 nucleotides: TGTGCCAGCAGTTATCGTCCTACTAGCGGGAGCACAGATACGCAGTATTTT.

This clonotype was seen only a few times. This chain links TRBV11-2 with TRBJ1-6; the match to TRBD1 covers 7 bases. Looked up from germline, CDR1 is SGHAT and CDR2 is FQNNGV. This CDR3 region has 14 residues. The V gene end was trimmed by 4 bases and the J gene end by 7 bases; junction bases not matched to a gene: 4. CDR3 region: CASSSTGINSPLHF. The CDR3 DNA is TGTGCCAGCAGCTCGACAGGGATCAATTCACCCCTCCACTTT.

This clonotype showed up just once. This chain joins TRBV29-1 and TRBJ1-2; D is undetermined. V lost 0 bases, J lost 2 bases, and 13 bases lay in between. This CDR3 comprises 15 residues. Germline values: CDR1 SQVTM, CDR2 ANQGSEA. CDR3 nucleotide sequence: TGCAGCGTTGAAGAGGGCCAAGAATCGAACTATGGCTACACCTTC. Residues: CSVEEGQESNYGYTF.

V gene TRBV25-1 combines with J gene TRBJ2-2, with a weak D call TRBD1 (6 bases). Germline CDR1 MGHDK, CDR2 SYGVNS. The CDR3 has 14 residues. With 5 bases removed from V and 4 bases from J, the gap between germline ends came to 11 bases. For the CDR3, the DNA is TGTGCCAGCAGTAGGTCAGGGGTCACCGGGGAGCTGTTTTTT. It translates to CASSRSGVTGELFF. The whole variable domain, remainder taken from reference TRBV25-1 and TRBJ2-2, is EADIYQTPRYLVIGTGKKITLECSQTMGHDKMYWYQQDPGMELHLIHYSYGVNSTEKGDLSSESTVSRIRTEHFPLTLESARPSHTSQYLCASSRSGVTGELFFGEGSRLTVL.

CDR3 protein: CASSLAIDEQFF. In nucleotides, the CDR3 is TGTGCCAGCAGCTTGGCAATTGATGAGCAGTTCTTC. The V gene is TRBV5-6, the J gene TRBJ2-5; no firm D call. The J call may be mistaken, given a closer DNA end match to TRBJ2-1. This CDR3 region has 12 residues. Germline CDR1 reads SGHDT; CDR2 reads YYEEEE.